The clone carrying this T cell receptor (beta chain) was recorded a few times. Its antigen remains unidentified. The method was immunoSEQ multiplex PCR; TCRdb's version includes in-frame clones alone and lacks a portion of them. The table has around 63,000 clones, roughly 78% seen once. These data are taken from a study of OX40 agonist ivuxolimab in advanced cancers. General study results and limits: Compared with others, partial responders at 0.1-3.0 mg/kg displayed clonal expansion among the lowest. Relative to CD4+, CD8+ T cells held more expanded clones on average. Blood T cells, both CD4+ and CD8+, expanded clonally by week 6 at 0.1 to 3.0 mg/kg.

Per germline, CDR1 SGDLS and CDR2 YYNGEE. The CDR3 covers 15 residues. V was pared by 1 base and J by 3 bases, with 6 bases of the junction left unmatched. Collection of blood occurred at baseline, at cycle 4 day 1, and at cycle 7 day 1. Sequenced here: CD4+ or CD8+ T cells sorted from blood, sampled in a trial of the OX40 agonist ivuxolimab. The rearrangement joins TRBV9 to TRBJ2-7; 8 nucleotides agree with TRBD2. This clonotype was obtained from an adult with an advanced solid tumor such as melanoma, head and neck, liver or kidney cancer. CDR3 bases: TGTGCCAGCAGCGTAAGCGGGAGCGGCGTCTACGAGCAGTACTTC. This codes for CASSVSGSGVYEQYF. The entire variable domain, with the rest obtained from reference TRBV9 and TRBJ2-7, is as follows: DSGVTQTPKHLITATGQRVTLRCSPRSGDLSVYWYQQSLDQGLQFLIQYYNGEERAKGNILERFSAQQFPDLHSELNLSSLELGDSALYFCASSVSGSGVYEQYFGPGTRLTVT.